The entry below gives a single TCR beta chain sequence along with its context. The sample originates from a study of control samples from healthy donors and cancer patients. Measured with immunoSEQ multiplex PCR; TCRdb has only the in-frame clones, and not every one. The sample has around 200,000 clones; roughly 94% are singletons. This clonotype originated in a man aged 45-65 years in good health. The sample taken for sequencing was blood.

This CDR3 reads CASSLGGGTVDEKLFF. For the CDR3, the DNA is TGCGCCAGCAGCTTGGGGGGCGGGACAGTGGATGAAAAACTGTTTTTT. The chain carries TRBV5-1 and TRBJ1-4; 7 positions agree with TRBD1. Germline lookup yields CDR1 SGHRS and CDR2 YFSETQ. Trimming at V came to 0 bases and at J to 6 bases, leaving 8 bases not matched to a gene. There are 16 residues in the CDR3. The variable domain in full, completed from reference TRBV5-1 and TRBJ1-4, reads KAGVTQTPRYLIKTRGQQVTLSCSPISGHRSVSWYQQTPGQGLQFLFEYFSETQRNKGNFPGRFSGRQFSNSRSEMNVSTLELGDSALYLCASSLGGGTVDEKLFFGSGTQLSVL.